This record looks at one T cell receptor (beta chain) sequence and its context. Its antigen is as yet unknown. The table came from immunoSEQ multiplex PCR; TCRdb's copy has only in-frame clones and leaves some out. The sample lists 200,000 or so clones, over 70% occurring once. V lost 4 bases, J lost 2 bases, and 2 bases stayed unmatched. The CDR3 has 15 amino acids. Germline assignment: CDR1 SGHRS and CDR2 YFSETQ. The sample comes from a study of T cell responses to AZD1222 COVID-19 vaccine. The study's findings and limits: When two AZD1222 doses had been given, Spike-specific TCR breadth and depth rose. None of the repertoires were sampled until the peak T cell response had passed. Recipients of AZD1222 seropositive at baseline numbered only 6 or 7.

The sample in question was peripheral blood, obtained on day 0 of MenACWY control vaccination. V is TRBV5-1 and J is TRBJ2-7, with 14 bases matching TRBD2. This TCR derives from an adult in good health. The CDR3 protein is CASSRTSGGTYEQYF. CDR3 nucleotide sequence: TGCGCCAGCAGCCGGACTAGCGGGGGGACCTACGAGCAGTACTTC.